This T cell receptor (beta chain) was found in a study of Graves' ophthalmopathy and Graves' hyperthyroidism. Whole-study findings and limits: The model forecast ophthalmopathy progression, reaching roughly 71% sensitivity and 72% to 80% specificity.

Trimming left V 5 bases short and J 1 base short, with 15 bases between. CDR1 is SGHAT, CDR2 FQNNGV, per germline. CDR3 length: 16 residues. This clonotype was picked up many times. What it binds is unknown. RNA transcripts served as template for amplifying TCR beta CDR3 sequences. Amplification began with first-round RT-PCR using HTBI primers, then second-round multiplex PCR was performed. In TCRdb, the multiplex PCR reads were re-called with MiXCR into one record per CDR3 protein. The table has about 370,000 distinct CDR3 sequences, roughly a sixth seen once. The sample was peripheral blood. This TCR was sampled from an adult woman with stable Graves' hyperthyroidism. The chain couples TRBV11-2 to TRBJ2-4; D call uncertain. The CDR3 loop is CASSPVYLGAKNIQYF. The CDR3 nucleotides read TGTGCCAGCAGCCCTGTCTATCTTGGGGCCAAAAACATTCAGTACTTC.